These 9 T cell receptor beta chains share one sample of origin, sequenced in a study of blood T cell repertoires in COVID-19. The repertoire was sequenced with immunoSEQ multiplex PCR; TCRdb's copy has only in-frame clones and lacks some. The sample has around 310,000 clones, roughly 90% seen once. Sequenced sample: PBMCs or T cells enriched from blood (not recorded which). These receptors were collected from a woman in her twenties or thirties who had recovered from COVID-19.

This rearrangement joins TRBV5-4 to TRBJ2-1; 8 nucleotides line up with TRBD2. J gave up 3 bases and V 4 bases, and 3 bases lay outside the gene matches. The germline gives CDR1 SGHNT, CDR2 YYREEE (reference sequence). The CDR3 runs 14 residues. CDR3 DNA: TGTGCCAGCAGCGGAAGCGGGAGCTACAATGAGCAGTTCTTC. Its translation is CASSGSGSYNEQFF. Supplemented by reference TRBV5-4 and TRBJ2-1, the full variable domain reads ETGVTQSPTHLIKTRGQQVTLRCSSQSGHNTVSWYQQALGQGPQFIFQYYREEENGRGNFPPRFSGLQFPNYSSELNVNALELDDSALYLCASSGSGSYNEQFFGPGTRLTVL.

The chain combines TRBV27 with TRBJ1-2; 9 bases align to TRBD1. The germline V gene has CDR1 MNHEY and CDR2 SMNVEV (reference sequence). The junction had 11 bases not matched to a gene; V was cut back by 7 bases and J by 8 bases. The CDR3 spans 14 residues. The CDR3 is CASTPAGQGRGYTF. The CDR3 DNA reads as TGTGCCAGCACCCCGGCGGGACAGGGTAGAGGCTACACCTTC.

This clone was picked up one time. The J gene is TRBJ2-7, the V gene TRBV5-1; no clear D. The CDR3 totals 12 residues. V lost 0 bases and J lost 3, with 4 bases in between. Germline V lookup: CDR1 SGHRS, CDR2 YFSETQ. The CDR3 protein is CASSLDYYEQYF. The DNA for the CDR3 is TGCGCCAGCAGCTTGGACTACTACGAGCAGTACTTC.

The J gene is TRBJ2-3, the V gene TRBV4-2; tentatively, D is TRBD1 (6 bases). The V end was cut by 1 base, the J end by 6 bases, with 14 bases between. This CDR3 is 15 amino acids long. CDR1 and CDR2 (germline): LGHNA, YNFKEQ. CDR3 coding DNA: TGTGCCAGCAGCCAAGTGGACAGCGCAGGGGATACGCAGTATTTT. Translated, it gives CASSQVDSAGDTQYF.

The V call is TRBV4-1, the J call TRBJ1-1, with 11 bases lining up with TRBD1. V shed 1 base and J 8 bases; nucleotides not matched to a gene: 9. The CDR3 length is 16 residues. Germline V gene data show CDR1 as MGHRA and CDR2 as YSYEKL. Here the CDR3 reads CASSQAQRTGGEEAFF. DNA of the CDR3: TGCGCCAGCAGCCAAGCCCAGAGGACAGGGGGCGAGGAAGCTTTCTTT.

This sequence joins TRBV4-2 and TRBJ2-1; 8 bases are a match to TRBD2. J gave up 12 bases and V 0 bases, and 10 bases lay outside the gene matches. CDR3 length equals 15 residues. Germline-derived CDR1 and CDR2 are LGHNA and YNFKEQ. CDR3: CASSQDFGTSASQFF. DNA for the CDR3: TGTGCCAGCAGCCAAGATTTCGGGACTAGTGCTTCGCAGTTCTTC.

The chain employs TRBV27 and TRBJ1-2; tentative D call: TRBD1 (5 bases). CDR1 and CDR2 (germline): MNHEY, SMNVEV (reference sequence). The CDR3 consists of 14 residues. Between the trimmed V and J ends, which lost 3 bases and 1 base, there was a span of 9 bases. Here the CDR3 DNA reads TGTGCCAGCAGTTTGAACGGGGGTAACTATGGCTACACCTTC. Translated: CASSLNGGNYGYTF.

Comment on this clone: Other DNA sequences from this sample encode an identical CDR3 as well. The chain joins TRBV5-1 to TRBJ1-1; D is undetermined. Germline values: CDR1 SGHRS, CDR2 YFSETQ. The CDR3 is made up of 13 amino acids. Trimming took off 4 bases at V and 2 bases at J, with 9 bases between the two ends. The CDR3 DNA reads as TGCGCCAGCAGCGGTCGGGGTAACACTGAAGCTTTCTTT. Its translation: CASSGRGNTEAFF.

The rearrangement uses TRBV28 and TRBJ1-6, with TRBD1 matching 7 bases. The J segment lost 10 bases and the V segment lost 3 bases, leaving 6 bases of the junction unmatched. This CDR3 is 14 amino acids long. Germline V lookup: CDR1 MDHEN, CDR2 SYDVKM. CDR3 sequence (DNA): TGTGCCAGCAGTTTCGGACAGGAACCATCACCCCTCCACTTT. The encoded protein is CASSFGQEPSPLHF.